One sample yielded the 15 T cell receptor beta chains listed below, sequenced in a study of patients and donors after allogeneic stem cell transplantation. TCRdb fed the RT-PCR reads into MiXCR, producing one record per CDR3 protein. The sample records about 230,000 distinct CDR3 sequences, approximately 14% being singletons. The sample consisted of blood, either unsorted or a sorted T cell fraction (not recorded which). All receptors come from a human donor who was either an allogeneic HSCT recipient or a stem cell or donor lymphocyte infusion donor (not recorded which). It is not recorded whose cells these are; they may come from a transplant donor.

This chain connects TRBV20-1 to TRBJ1-2; D ambiguous. Trimming removed 5 bases at V and 0 bases at J, with 13 bases between. CDR3 size: 14 residues. Germline loops: CDR1 DFQATT, CDR2 SNEGSKA (reference sequence). In DNA, the CDR3 is TGCAGTGCTCAGAACATCGACACTAACTATGGCTACACCTTC. This sequence encodes CSAQNIDTNYGYTF.

This clonotype occurred a few times. The chain uses TRBV20-1 and TRBJ2-5, with 12 bases fitting TRBD2. V trimming: 5 bases; J trimming: 2 bases; junction bases outside the gene matches: 6. This CDR3 spans 15 amino acids. The V gene's germline CDR1 is DFQATT and CDR2 SNEGSKA (reference sequence). The CDR3 region has the DNA TGCAGTGCTTTTTCACTAGCGGGGGGTCAAGAGACCCAGTACTTC. Residues: CSAFSLAGGQETQYF.

This clonotype was seen a handful of times. The genes are TRBV11-3 and TRBJ2-1; 8 bases match TRBD2. The V and J ends lost 1 base and 0 bases, in that order; junction bases with no gene match: 5. This CDR3 contains 17 residues. Germline V gene data show CDR1 as SGHNT and CDR2 as YENEEA. Written as DNA, the CDR3 is TGTGCCAGCAGCTTAGGCTTAGCGGGATTCTCCTACAATGAGCAGTTCTTC. Protein: CASSLGLAGFSYNEQFF.

The chain links TRBV20-1 to TRBJ1-1; possible D gene TRBD1, 5 bases. V was clipped by 7 bases and J by 4 bases, with 13 bases between them. Germline V CDR1 and CDR2: DFQATT, SNEGSKA (reference sequence). CDR3 length: 12 amino acids. In nucleotides, the CDR3 is TGCAGTGTAATAGGGGTTGGCACTGAAGCTTTCTTT. Its translation is CSVIGVGTEAFF.

Only a few counts were recorded for this clonotype. The chain has TRBV20-1 and TRBJ1-3; D ambiguous. The germline V gene encodes CDR1 DFQATT and CDR2 SNEGSKA (reference sequence). CDR3 length: 14 amino acids. The V gene lost 5 bases and the J gene lost 0 bases, with 11 bases spanning the gap. The CDR3 DNA follows: TGCAGTGCTTTAGAGGAATACTCTGGAAACACCATATATTTT. This sequence encodes CSALEEYSGNTIYF.

This clonotype was seen a handful of times. The CDR3 DNA reads as TGCGCCAGCAGCGTCCTCACAGATACGCAGTATTTT. This sequence encodes CASSVLTDTQYF. The chain joins TRBV5-1 to TRBJ2-3; no firm D call. The CDR3 has 12 amino acids. The ends were cut back, 4 bases at V and 2 bases at J, with 5 bases in the middle. Per the germline V gene, CDR1 is SGHRS and CDR2 is YFSETQ.

This clonotype has a handful of counts. The chain is built from TRBV2 and TRBJ2-5; TRBD2 matches at 9 bases. V lost 0 bases, J lost 7 bases, and 6 bases stayed unmatched. The CDR3 has 15 residues. Germline CDR1 and CDR2: SNHLY and FYNNEI. CDR3: CASSEALAGPPTQYF. CDR3 coding DNA: TGTGCCAGCAGTGAAGCGCTAGCGGGGCCCCCGACCCAGTACTTC.

The gene calls are TRBV4-3 and TRBJ1-1, with D perhaps matching TRBD1 (6 bases). Trimming cost V 1 base and J 3 bases, with 12 bases left between them. This CDR3 comprises 15 residues. Germline V gene data show CDR1 as LGHNA and CDR2 as YSLEER. In DNA, the CDR3 is TGCGCCAGCAGCCAAGGGAGCAGGGGTCACACTGAAGCTTTCTTT. Encoded protein: CASSQGSRGHTEAFF.

The gene calls are TRBV11-2 and TRBJ2-2; D is perhaps TRBD1 (5 bases). Germline CDR1 reads SGHAT; CDR2 reads FQNNGV. This CDR3 comprises 12 residues. V lost 11 bases and J lost 7, with 14 bases in between. The CDR3 loop reads CAGHKAGGELFF. The CDR3 region has the DNA TGTGCCGGACACAAGGCTGGCGGGGAGCTGTTTTTT.

This clonotype has ten or more counts. This rearrangement joins TRBV28 to TRBJ2-7; 7 bases agree with TRBD1. Germline assignment: CDR1 MDHEN and CDR2 SYDVKM. The CDR3 contains 14 residues. J gave up 5 bases and V 3 bases, and 7 bases lay outside the gene matches. For the CDR3, the DNA is TGTGCCAGCAGTTTTGCCTTCGACAGGGACGAGCAGTACTTC. It codes for CASSFAFDRDEQYF. The variable domain in full, completed from reference TRBV28 and TRBJ2-7, reads DVKVTQSSRYLVKRTGEKVFLECVQDMDHENMFWYRQDPGLGLRLIYFSYDVKMKEKGDIPEGYSVSREKKERFSLILESASTNQTSMYLCASSFAFDRDEQYFGPGTRLTVT.

Only a few counts were recorded for this clonotype. The genes are TRBV11-2 and TRBJ1-1; D not resolved. The CDR3 has 13 amino acids. Germline V gene lookup returns CDR1 SGHAT and CDR2 FQNNGV. The ends were cut back, 4 bases at V and 11 bases at J, with 17 bases in the middle. This chain's CDR3 is CASSSPRRPLAFF. In DNA form, the CDR3 reads TGTGCCAGCAGCTCCCCTCGCCGGCCTCTGGCTTTCTTT.

This clonotype showed up just a few times. The rearrangement links TRBV5-1 to TRBJ1-5; D gene unclear. V was pared by 0 bases and J by 6 bases, with 7 bases between. The CDR3 has 13 residues. Germline CDR1 is SGHRS and CDR2 is YFSETQ. CDR3 residues: CASSLGTGQPQHF. The CDR3, as DNA: TGCGCCAGCAGCTTGGGGACGGGTCAGCCCCAGCATTTT.

This clonotype has more than one count but fewer than ten. The chain employs TRBV6-2 or TRBV6-3 and TRBJ1-5; D is unresolved. This CDR3 has 14 amino acids. The V end was cut by 4 bases, the J end by 6 bases, with 13 bases between. Germline V gene lookup returns CDR1 MNHEY and CDR2 SVGEGT. The chain's CDR3 is CASSSGRVGQPQHF. The CDR3 region has the DNA TGTGCCAGCAGTTCCGGAAGGGTAGGTCAGCCCCAGCATTTT.

This clonotype was observed a handful of times. The V call is TRBV12-3 or TRBV12-4, the J call TRBJ1-1; TRBD1 matches at 11 bases. The CDR3 runs 14 residues. V was pared by 6 bases and J by 6 bases, with 6 bases of the junction left unmatched. CDR3 DNA sequence: TGTGCCAGCAGACGGAGGACAGGGGGCCCTGAAGCTTTCTTT. Protein: CASRRRTGGPEAFF.

This clonotype was detected ten times or more. The chain couples TRBV7-2 to TRBJ1-6; TRBD1 matches at 7 bases. Looked up from germline, CDR1 is SGHTA and CDR2 is FQGNSA. The junction had 8 bases not matched to a gene; V was cut back by 5 bases and J by 7 bases. The CDR3 loop spans 15 amino acids. CDR3 sequence (DNA): TGTGCCAGCAGCAGGGACAGATTGGAAAATTCACCCCTCCACTTT. Amino acids: CASSRDRLENSPLHF.